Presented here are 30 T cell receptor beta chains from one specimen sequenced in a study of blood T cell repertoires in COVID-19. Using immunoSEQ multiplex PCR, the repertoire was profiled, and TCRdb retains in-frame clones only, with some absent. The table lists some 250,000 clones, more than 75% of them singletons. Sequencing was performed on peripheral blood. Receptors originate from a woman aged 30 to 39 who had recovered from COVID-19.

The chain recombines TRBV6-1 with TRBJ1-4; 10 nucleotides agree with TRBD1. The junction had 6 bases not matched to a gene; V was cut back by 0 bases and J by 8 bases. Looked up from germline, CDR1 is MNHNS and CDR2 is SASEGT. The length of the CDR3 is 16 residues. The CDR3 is CASSEAQGQGGEKLFF. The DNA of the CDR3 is TGTGCCAGCAGTGAAGCCCAAGGACAGGGGGGCGAAAAACTGTTTTTT.

The CDR3 bases are TGTGCCAGCAGCATTGCCGGGACAGGGGGCGAGCAGTACTTC. Translated: CASSIAGTGGEQYF. This chain uses TRBV9 with TRBJ2-7; TRBD1 matches at 11 bases. The V segment lost 4 bases and the J segment 6 bases; nucleotides outside the gene matches: 6. The CDR3 extends over 14 amino acids. Germline values: CDR1 SGDLS, CDR2 YYNGEE.

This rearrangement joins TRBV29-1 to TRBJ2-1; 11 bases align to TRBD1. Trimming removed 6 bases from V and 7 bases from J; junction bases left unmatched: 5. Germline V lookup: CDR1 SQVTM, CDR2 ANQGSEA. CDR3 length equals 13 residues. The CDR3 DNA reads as TGCAGCGTCGGACAGGGGGCCTCTAATGAGCAGTTCTTC. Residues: CSVGQGASNEQFF.

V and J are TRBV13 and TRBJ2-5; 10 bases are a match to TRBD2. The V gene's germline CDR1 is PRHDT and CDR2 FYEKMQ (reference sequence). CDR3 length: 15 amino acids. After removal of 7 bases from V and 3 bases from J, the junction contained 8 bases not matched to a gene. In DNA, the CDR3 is TGTGCCAGCACCCAAGAAAGCGGGGGGGAAGAGACCCAGTACTTC. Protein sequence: CASTQESGGEETQYF.

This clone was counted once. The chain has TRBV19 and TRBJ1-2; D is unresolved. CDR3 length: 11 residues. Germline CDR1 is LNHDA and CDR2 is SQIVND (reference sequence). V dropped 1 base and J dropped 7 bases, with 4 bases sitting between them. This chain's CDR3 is CASSIAGGYTF. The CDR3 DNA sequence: TGTGCCAGTAGTATAGCGGGTGGCTACACCTTC.

This CDR3 is CASRLGNNEQFF. CDR3 coding DNA: TGCGCCAGCCGACTTGGAAACAATGAGCAGTTCTTC. This chain links TRBV5-1 with TRBJ2-1, with D uncertain. The germline gives CDR1 SGHRS, CDR2 YFSETQ. CDR3 size: 12 residues. V was cut by 7 bases and J by 5 bases, with 10 bases left in between.

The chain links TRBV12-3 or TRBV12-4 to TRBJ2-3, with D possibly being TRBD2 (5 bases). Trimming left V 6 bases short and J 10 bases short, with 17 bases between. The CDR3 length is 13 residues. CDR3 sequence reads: CASSLGPARAQYF. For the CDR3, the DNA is TGTGCCAGCAGCCTTGGACCGGCGAGGGCGCAGTATTTT.

The CDR3 DNA reads as TGTGCCACCAGCAGAGGGGGGGTTCTTAGCAATCAGCCCCAGCATTTT. This encodes CATSRGGVLSNQPQHF. The chain combines TRBV15 with TRBJ1-5, with D possibly TRBD1 on 5 matching bases. Germline V CDR1 and CDR2: LNHNV, YYDKDF (reference sequence). Between the trimmed V and J ends, which lost 1 base and 0 bases, there was a span of 10 bases. This CDR3 has 16 residues.

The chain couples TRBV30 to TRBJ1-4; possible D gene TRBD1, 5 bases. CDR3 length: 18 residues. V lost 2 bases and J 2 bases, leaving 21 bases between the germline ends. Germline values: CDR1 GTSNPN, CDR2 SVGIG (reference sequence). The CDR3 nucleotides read TGTGCCTGGAGTCCCCCCCCAGGGCAAGGGCCTACTAATGAAAAACTGTTTTTT. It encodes CAWSPPPGQGPTNEKLFF.

CDR3 loop: CASRPDTNTGELFF. The CDR3 nucleotides read TGTGCCAGCAGACCCGACACGAACACCGGGGAGCTGTTTTTT. J is TRBJ2-2 and V is TRBV27; D is uncertain. Germline V gene sequence: CDR1 MNHEY, CDR2 SMNVEV (reference sequence). V was clipped by 6 bases and J by 0 bases, with 8 bases between them. The CDR3 is 14 amino acids.

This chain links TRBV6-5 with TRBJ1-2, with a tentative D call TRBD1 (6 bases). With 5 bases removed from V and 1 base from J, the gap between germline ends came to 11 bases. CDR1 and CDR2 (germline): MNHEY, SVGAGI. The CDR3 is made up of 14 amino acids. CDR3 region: CASSPTGFNYGYTF. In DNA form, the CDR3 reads TGTGCCAGCAGTCCCACAGGGTTTAACTATGGCTACACCTTC.

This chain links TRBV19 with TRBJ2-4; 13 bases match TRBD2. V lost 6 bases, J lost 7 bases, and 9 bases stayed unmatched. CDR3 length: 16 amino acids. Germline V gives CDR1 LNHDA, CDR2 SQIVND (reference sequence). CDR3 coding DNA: TGTGCCAGTAGCCTACTAGCGGGGGGGAAGCAGAACATTCAGTACTTC. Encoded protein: CASSLLAGGKQNIQYF.

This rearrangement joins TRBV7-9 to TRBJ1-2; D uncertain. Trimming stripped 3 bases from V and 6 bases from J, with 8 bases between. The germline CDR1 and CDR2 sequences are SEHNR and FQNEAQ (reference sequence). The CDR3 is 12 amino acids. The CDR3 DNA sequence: TGTGCCAGCAGCTTGGGCGCCAATGGCTACACCTTC. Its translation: CASSLGANGYTF.

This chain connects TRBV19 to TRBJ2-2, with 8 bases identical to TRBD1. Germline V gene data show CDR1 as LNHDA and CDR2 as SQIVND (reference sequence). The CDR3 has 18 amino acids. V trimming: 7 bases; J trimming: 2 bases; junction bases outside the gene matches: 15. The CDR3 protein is CASTTTGVPSINTGELFF. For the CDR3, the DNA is TGTGCCAGTACTACGACAGGGGTCCCTTCCATCAACACCGGGGAGCTGTTTTTT.

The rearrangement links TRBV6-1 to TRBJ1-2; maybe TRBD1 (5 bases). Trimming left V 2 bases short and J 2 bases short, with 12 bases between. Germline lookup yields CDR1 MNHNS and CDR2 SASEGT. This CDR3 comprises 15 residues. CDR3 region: CASSENRGRNYGYTF. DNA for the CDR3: TGTGCCAGCAGTGAAAATAGGGGCAGGAACTATGGCTACACCTTC.

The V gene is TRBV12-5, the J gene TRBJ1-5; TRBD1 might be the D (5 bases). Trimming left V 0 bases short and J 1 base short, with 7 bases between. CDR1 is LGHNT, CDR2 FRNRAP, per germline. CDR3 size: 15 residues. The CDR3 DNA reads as TGTGCTAGTGGTTTGGTAGGGGCGAGCAATCAGCCCCAGCATTTT. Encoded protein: CASGLVGASNQPQHF. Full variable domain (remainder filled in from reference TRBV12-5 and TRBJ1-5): DARVTQTPRHKVTEMGQEVTMRCQPILGHNTVFWYRQTMMQGLELLAYFRNRAPLDDSGMPKDRFSAEMPDATLATLKIQPSEPRDSAVYFCASGLVGASNQPQHFGDGTRLSIL.

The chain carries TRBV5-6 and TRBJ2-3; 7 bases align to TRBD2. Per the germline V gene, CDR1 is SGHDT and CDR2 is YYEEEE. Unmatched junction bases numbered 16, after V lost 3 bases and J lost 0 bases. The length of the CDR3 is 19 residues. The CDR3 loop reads CASSSNPSGYSSSTDTQYF. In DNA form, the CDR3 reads TGTGCCAGCAGCTCAAACCCTAGCGGTTACTCCTCTAGCACAGATACGCAGTATTTT. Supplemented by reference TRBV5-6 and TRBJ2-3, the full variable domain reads DAGVTQSPTHLIKTRGQQVTLRCSPKSGHDTVSWYQQALGQGPQFIFQYYEEEERQRGNFPDRFSGHQFPNYSSELNVNALLLGDSALYLCASSSNPSGYSSSTDTQYFGPGTRLTVL.

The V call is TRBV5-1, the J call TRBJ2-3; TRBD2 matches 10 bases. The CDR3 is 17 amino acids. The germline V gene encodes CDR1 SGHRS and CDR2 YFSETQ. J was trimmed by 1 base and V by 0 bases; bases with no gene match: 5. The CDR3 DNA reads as TGCGCCAGCAGCTTGGCCGTTAGCGGGGGGCGCACAGATACGCAGTATTTT. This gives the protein CASSLAVSGGRTDTQYF. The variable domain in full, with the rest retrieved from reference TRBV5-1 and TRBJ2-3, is KAGVTQTPRYLIKTRGQQVTLSCSPISGHRSVSWYQQTPGQGLQFLFEYFSETQRNKGNFPGRFSGRQFSNSRSEMNVSTLELGDSALYLCASSLAVSGGRTDTQYFGPGTRLTVL.

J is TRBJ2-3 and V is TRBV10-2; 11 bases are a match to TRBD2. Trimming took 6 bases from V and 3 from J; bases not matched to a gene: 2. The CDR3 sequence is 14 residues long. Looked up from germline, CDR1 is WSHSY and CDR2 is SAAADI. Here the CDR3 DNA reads TGCGCCAGCAGGACTAGCGGGGTTACAGATACGCAGTATTTT. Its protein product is CASRTSGVTDTQYF.

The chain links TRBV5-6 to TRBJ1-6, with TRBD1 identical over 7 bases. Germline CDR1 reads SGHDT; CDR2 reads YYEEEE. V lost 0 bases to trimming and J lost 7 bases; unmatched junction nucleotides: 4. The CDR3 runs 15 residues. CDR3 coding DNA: TGTGCCAGCAGCTTGGGGCAGGGGGGCAATTCACCCCTCCACTTT. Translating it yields CASSLGQGGNSPLHF.

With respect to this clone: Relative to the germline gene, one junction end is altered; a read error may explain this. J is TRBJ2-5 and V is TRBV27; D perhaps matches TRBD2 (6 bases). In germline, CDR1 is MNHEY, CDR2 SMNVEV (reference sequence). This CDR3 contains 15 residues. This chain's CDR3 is CASNLIGGRLETQYF. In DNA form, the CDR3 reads TGTGCCAGCAATTTAATTGGGGGGAGGTTGGAGACCCAGTACTTC.

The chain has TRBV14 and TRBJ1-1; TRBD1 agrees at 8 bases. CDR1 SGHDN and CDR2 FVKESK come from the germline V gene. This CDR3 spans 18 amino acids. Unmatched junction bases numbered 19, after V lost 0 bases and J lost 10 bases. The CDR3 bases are TGTGCCAGCAGCCAAGATTTCCCCTCGGGACAGGCCATCCTGGGAGCTTTCTTT. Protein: CASSQDFPSGQAILGAFF.

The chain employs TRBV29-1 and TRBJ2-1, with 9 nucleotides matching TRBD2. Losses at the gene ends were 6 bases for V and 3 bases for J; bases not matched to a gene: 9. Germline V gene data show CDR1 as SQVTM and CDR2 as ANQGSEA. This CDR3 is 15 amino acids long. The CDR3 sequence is CSVSLAGELYNEQFF. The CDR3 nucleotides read TGCAGCGTCAGCTTAGCGGGGGAGCTCTACAATGAGCAGTTCTTC.

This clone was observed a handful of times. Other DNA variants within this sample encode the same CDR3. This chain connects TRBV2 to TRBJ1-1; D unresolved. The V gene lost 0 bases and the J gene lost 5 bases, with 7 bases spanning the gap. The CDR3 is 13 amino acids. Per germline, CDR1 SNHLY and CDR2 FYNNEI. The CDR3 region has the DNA TGTGCCAGCAGTGAAGCCCCGGGGACTGAAGCTTTCTTT. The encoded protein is CASSEAPGTEAFF.

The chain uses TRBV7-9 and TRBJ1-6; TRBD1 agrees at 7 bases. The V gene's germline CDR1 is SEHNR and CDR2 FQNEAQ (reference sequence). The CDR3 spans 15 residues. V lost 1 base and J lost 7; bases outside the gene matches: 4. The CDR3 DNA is TGTGCCAGCAGCTTAGAACAGGGGCGGAATTCACCCCTCCACTTT. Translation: CASSLEQGRNSPLHF.

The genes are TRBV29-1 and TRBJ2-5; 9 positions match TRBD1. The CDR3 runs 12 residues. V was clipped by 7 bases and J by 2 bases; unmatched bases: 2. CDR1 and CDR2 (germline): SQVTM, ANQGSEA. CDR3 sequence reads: CSGQGGQETQYF. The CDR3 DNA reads TGCAGCGGACAGGGGGGGCAAGAGACCCAGTACTTC.

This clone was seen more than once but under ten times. CDR3 amino acids: CASSPGGNSEAFF. CDR3 bases: TGTGCCAGCAGCCCGGGGGGGAATTCTGAAGCTTTCTTT. The rearrangement links TRBV6-6 to TRBJ1-1; D possibly corresponds to TRBD1 (5 bases). V was clipped by 6 bases and J by 6 bases, with 14 bases between them. This CDR3 has 13 amino acids. Germline CDR1 and CDR2: MNHNY and SVGAGI (reference sequence).

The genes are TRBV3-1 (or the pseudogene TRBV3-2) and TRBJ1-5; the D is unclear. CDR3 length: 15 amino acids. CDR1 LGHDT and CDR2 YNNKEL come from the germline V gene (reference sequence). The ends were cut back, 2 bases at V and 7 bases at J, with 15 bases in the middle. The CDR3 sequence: CASSQSGLGEQPQHF. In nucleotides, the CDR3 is TGTGCCAGCAGCCAATCGGGGTTAGGAGAACAGCCCCAGCATTTT.

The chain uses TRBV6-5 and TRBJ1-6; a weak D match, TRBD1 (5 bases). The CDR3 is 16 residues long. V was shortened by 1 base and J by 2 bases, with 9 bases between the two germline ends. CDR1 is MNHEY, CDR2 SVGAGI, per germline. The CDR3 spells CASSYFRQTYNSPLHF. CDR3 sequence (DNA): TGTGCCAGCAGTTACTTTCGACAGACCTATAATTCACCCCTCCACTTT.

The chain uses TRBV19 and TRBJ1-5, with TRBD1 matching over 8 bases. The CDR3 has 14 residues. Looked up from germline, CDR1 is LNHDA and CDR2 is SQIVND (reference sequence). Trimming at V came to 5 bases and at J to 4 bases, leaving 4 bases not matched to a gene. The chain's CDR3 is CASSDRTGNQPQHF. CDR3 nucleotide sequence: TGTGCCAGTAGTGATAGGACAGGGAATCAGCCCCAGCATTTT. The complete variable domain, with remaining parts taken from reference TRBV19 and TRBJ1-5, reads DGGITQSPKYLFRKEGQNVTLSCEQNLNHDAMYWYRQDPGQGLRLIYYSQIVNDFQKGDIAEGYSVSREKKESFPLTVTSAQKNPTAFYLCASSDRTGNQPQHFGDGTRLSIL.